Listed here are 16 T cell receptor beta chains from one sample, sequenced in a study of type 1 and type 2 diabetes patients. The PCR template was genomic DNA. Multiplex PCR with 30 forward and 13 reverse primers amplified the TCR beta CDR3. TCRdb reanalysed the multiplex PCR reads using MiXCR and keeps one entry per CDR3 protein. Here the sample spans more than 250,000 distinct CDR3 sequences, approximately 50% being singletons. Sequenced input: peripheral blood mononuclear cells (PBMCs). These receptors originate from a man aged 18 to 35 with type 2 diabetes.

This clonotype was picked up a small number of times. The chain recombines TRBV7-8 with TRBJ2-7, with 8 bases that match TRBD2. Trimming cost V 4 bases and J 4 bases; bases outside gene matches: 9. This CDR3 is 15 amino acids long. The germline CDR1 and CDR2 sequences are SGHVS and FQNEAQ. The CDR3 DNA sequence: TGTGCCAGCAGCTCCTACCGGGGGGGCGGTTACGAGCAGTACTTC. It yields the protein CASSSYRGGGYEQYF.

This chain links TRBV29-1 with TRBJ1-3; 10 bases align to TRBD1. Trimming removed 6 bases from V and 2 bases from J; junction bases left unmatched: 4. Looked up from germline, CDR1 is SQVTM and CDR2 is ANQGSEA. CDR3 length equals 14 residues. As DNA, the CDR3 is TGCAGCGTCTGGGGGACAGGGGCTGGAAACACCATATATTTT. It specifies CSVWGTGAGNTIYF.

The V call is TRBV12-5, the J call TRBJ2-5; the match to TRBD2 covers 9 bases. Germline values: CDR1 LGHNT, CDR2 FRNRAP. J was trimmed by 9 bases and V by 9 bases; bases with no gene match: 14. This CDR3 spans 14 amino acids. CDR3 coding DNA: TGTGCTAGCCATAGCGGGGGAACCAAAGTGGCCCAGTACTTC. Translation gives CASHSGGTKVAQYF.

This chain uses TRBV20-1 with TRBJ2-5; D gene ambiguous. Germline assignment: CDR1 DFQATT and CDR2 SNEGSKA (reference sequence). Trimming cost V 3 bases and J 5 bases, with 10 bases left between them. The CDR3 totals 12 residues. CDR3 residues: CSASGPTETQYF. CDR3 nucleotides: TGCAGTGCTAGTGGGCCTACCGAGACCCAGTACTTC.

The CDR3, as DNA: TGTGCCAGCAGGGTATATCAGGGGGCTGTTGAGACCCAGTACTTC. Protein sequence: CASRVYQGAVETQYF. This chain links TRBV6-5 with TRBJ2-5, with 8 positions matching TRBD1. CDR3 length: 15 residues. Germline CDR1 is MNHEY and CDR2 is SVGAGI. The J segment lost 5 bases and the V segment lost 6 bases, leaving 11 bases of the junction unmatched.

The V call is TRBV7-2, the J call TRBJ2-1; maybe TRBD1 (6 bases). The germline V and J ends were trimmed by 2 bases and 0 bases, with 11 bases remaining between them. There are 16 residues in the CDR3. Germline V lookup: CDR1 SGHTA, CDR2 FQGNSA. The CDR3 region is CASSLLTGSSYNEQFF. The DNA for the CDR3 is TGTGCCAGCAGCTTATTAACAGGGAGCTCCTACAATGAGCAGTTCTTC.

The chain links TRBV12-5 to TRBJ2-1, with 7 bases matching TRBD2. With V trimmed by 1 base and J by 2 bases, 5 bases remained unmatched. The CDR3 runs to 16 residues. From germline, CDR1 is LGHNT and CDR2 FRNRAP. The CDR3 DNA follows: TGTGCTAGTGGTTTGGGGACTAGTATCCCCTACAATGAGCAGTTCTTC. This codes for CASGLGTSIPYNEQFF. Looking up the rest from reference TRBV12-5 and TRBJ2-1 gives the full variable domain: DARVTQTPRHKVTEMGQEVTMRCQPILGHNTVFWYRQTMMQGLELLAYFRNRAPLDDSGMPKDRFSAEMPDATLATLKIQPSEPRDSAVYFCASGLGTSIPYNEQFFGPGTRLTVL.

This chain joins TRBV7-3 and TRBJ1-2; the D gene is possibly TRBD1 (5 bases). V lost 5 bases and J lost 7, with 17 bases in between. CDR3 length: 14 amino acids. Per germline, CDR1 SGHTA and CDR2 FQGTGA. The CDR3 bases are TGTGCCAGCAGCATGGGGGGGTCCTCAGGTGGCTACACCTTC. Translating gives CASSMGGSSGGYTF.

The V and J genes are TRBV12-3 or TRBV12-4 and TRBJ2-2; 10 positions match TRBD1. V gave up 5 bases and J gave up 7 bases; unmatched junction bases: 4. The CDR3 has 14 amino acids. The CDR3 DNA follows: TGTGCCAGCAGTCAGGACAGGGGGGTCGGGGAGCTGTTTTTT. It is translated as CASSQDRGVGELFF.

The V call is TRBV12-3 or TRBV12-4, the J call TRBJ1-1; 8 bases match TRBD1. The CDR3 is 15 amino acids. The V segment lost 5 bases and the J segment 4 bases; nucleotides outside the gene matches: 9. The CDR3 region has the DNA TGTGCCAGCAGTAAGGACAGGGTCGGGGGCACTGAAGCTTTCTTT. It translates to CASSKDRVGGTEAFF.

The gene calls are TRBV20-1 and TRBJ1-6; 9 bases fit TRBD1. The junction had 7 bases not matched to a gene; V was cut back by 6 bases and J by 7 bases. CDR1 and CDR2 from the germline V gene are DFQATT and SNEGSKA (reference sequence). The CDR3 extends over 14 amino acids. CDR3 sequence reads: CSATTGTGNSPLHF. In nucleotides, the CDR3 is TGCAGTGCCACGACCGGGACAGGGAATTCACCCCTCCACTTT.

This rearrangement joins TRBV20-1 to TRBJ1-6, with 12 bases that match TRBD1. The V segment lost 4 bases and the J segment 6 bases; nucleotides outside the gene matches: 10. CDR3 length equals 17 residues. The germline V gene has CDR1 DFQATT and CDR2 SNEGSKA (reference sequence). The CDR3: CSATAGTGGPSNSPLHF. The CDR3 DNA follows: TGCAGTGCTACGGCCGGGACAGGGGGCCCGTCTAATTCACCCCTCCACTTT.

This clonotype appeared a few times. The chain links TRBV19 to TRBJ1-1, with TRBD1 matching 7 bases. After removal of 5 bases from V and 1 base from J, the junction contained 7 bases not matched to a gene. Looked up from germline, CDR1 is LNHDA and CDR2 is SQIVND (reference sequence). The CDR3 is 15 amino acids. This chain's CDR3 is CASSVQGTENTEAFF. In DNA form, the CDR3 reads TGTGCCAGTAGTGTACAGGGGACGGAGAACACTGAAGCTTTCTTT.

Only a few counts were recorded for this clonotype. The rearrangement joins TRBV6-5 to TRBJ2-7; 16 bases map to TRBD2. CDR3 size: 16 residues. With 6 bases clipped from V and 6 bases from J, the junction kept 8 bases outside the gene matches. The germline gives CDR1 MNHEY, CDR2 SVGAGI. Here the CDR3 DNA reads TGTGCCAGCAGCCTGGGGACTAGCGGGAGGGCGGGCGAGCAGTACTTC. Its translation: CASSLGTSGRAGEQYF.

V is TRBV10-1 and J is TRBJ2-1; 13 bases are shared with TRBD2. V dropped 6 bases and J dropped 9; count of bases not matched to a gene: 8. From germline, CDR1 is WNHNN and CDR2 SYGVQD (reference sequence). CDR3 size: 15 residues. CDR3 in amino acids: CASSLGLAGVREQFF. The CDR3 nucleotides are TGCGCCAGCAGCCTAGGACTAGCGGGAGTTCGTGAGCAGTTCTTC.

This clonotype was seen a handful of times. The genes are TRBV6-1 and TRBJ2-7; possibly TRBD1 or TRBD2 for D (5 bases each). Germline-derived CDR1 and CDR2 are MNHNS and SASEGT. V shed 0 bases and J shed 7 bases, with 13 bases lying between them. The length of the CDR3 is 14 residues. The chain's CDR3 is CASSEAGRWREQYF. In nucleotides, the CDR3 is TGTGCCAGCAGTGAAGCGGGACGTTGGAGGGAGCAGTACTTC.